The 6 T cell receptor beta chains below come from one sample, sequenced in a study of regulatory T cells in long-lasting Graves disease. Time point described: newly diagnosed GD, antithyroid drugs for less than 3 months. After RNA was extracted from PBMCs, the TCR library was made from it. Libraries of TCR beta came from iRepertoire HTBI primers plus Arm-PCR of CDR3 regions. One entry per CDR3 protein, called by TCRdb with MiXCR from the multiplex PCR reads. The top ten hold about 7.8% of the sample, which has 400,000 to 500,000 distinct CDR3 sequences, 14% to 15% seen once. These data were likewise used in another study, on T cells in Graves' hyperthyroidism and ophthalmopathy.

The starting material was peripheral blood mononuclear cells (PBMCs), obtained at new diagnosis, from a patient treated with antithyroid drugs. These receptors all come from a woman in her 40s with Graves disease.

This clonotype was seen ten or more times. V is TRBV11-2 and J is TRBJ1-2; D is perhaps TRBD1 (6 bases). V lost 5 bases and J 4 bases, leaving 11 bases between the germline ends. The CDR3 has 13 residues. The germline gives CDR1 SGHAT, CDR2 FQNNGV. The CDR3, as DNA: TGTGCCAGCAGCCCAGGACAGCTCTATGGCTACACCTTC. Translating it yields CASSPGQLYGYTF. Supplemented by reference TRBV11-2 and TRBJ1-2, the full variable domain reads EAGVAQSPRYKIIEKRQSVAFWCNPISGHATLYWYQQILGQGPKLLIQFQNNGVVDDSQLPKDRFSAERLKGVDSTLKIQPAKLEDSAVYLCASSPGQLYGYTFGSGTRLTVV.

This clonotype occurred a few times. The V gene is TRBV7-9, the J gene TRBJ2-7; no clear D. V lost 5 bases to trimming and J lost 0 bases, with 14 bases between them. The V gene's germline CDR1 is SEHNR and CDR2 FQNEAQ (reference sequence). The CDR3 spans 15 residues. The CDR3, as DNA: TGTGCCAGCAGCCACCGGGCCTCTAGCTCCTACGAGCAGTACTTC. Amino acid sequence: CASSHRASSSYEQYF.

In this sample, this clonotype turned up many times. The rearrangement uses TRBV5-1 and TRBJ2-3; maybe TRBD2 (6 bases). Germline lookup yields CDR1 SGHRS and CDR2 YFSETQ. The CDR3 is 15 residues long. V dropped 0 bases and J dropped 0 bases, with 8 bases sitting between them. The CDR3 DNA is TGCGCCAGCAGCTTGGGGAGGGAAAGCACAGATACGCAGTATTTT. It is translated as CASSLGRESTDTQYF.

Ten or more counts support this clonotype. The chain has TRBV20-1 and TRBJ2-5, with 7 bases matching TRBD1. From germline, CDR1 is DFQATT and CDR2 SNEGSKA (reference sequence). This CDR3 is built from 13 residues. The junction had 7 bases not matched to a gene; V was cut back by 5 bases and J by 4 bases. CDR3 nucleotides: TGCAGTGCTTATGACAGGGTAGGAGAGACCCAGTACTTC. Translation gives CSAYDRVGETQYF.

This clonotype has ten or more counts. This rearrangement joins TRBV12-3 or TRBV12-4 to TRBJ2-1; 7 bases line up with TRBD1. V dropped 8 bases and J dropped 0; count of bases not matched to a gene: 7. The CDR3 is 15 amino acids. This CDR3 reads CASSRDSSSYNEQFF. The CDR3 DNA reads TGTGCCAGCTCTCGGGACAGTTCCTCCTACAATGAGCAGTTCTTC.

This clonotype was counted many times. The gene calls are TRBV12-3 or TRBV12-4 and TRBJ2-1; D remains unclear. This CDR3 comprises 13 residues. Trimming cost V 2 bases and J 11 bases, with 13 bases left between them. CDR3 sequence: CASSLFTVGKQFF. The CDR3 coding sequence is TGTGCCAGCAGTTTATTTACCGTGGGGAAGCAGTTCTTC.